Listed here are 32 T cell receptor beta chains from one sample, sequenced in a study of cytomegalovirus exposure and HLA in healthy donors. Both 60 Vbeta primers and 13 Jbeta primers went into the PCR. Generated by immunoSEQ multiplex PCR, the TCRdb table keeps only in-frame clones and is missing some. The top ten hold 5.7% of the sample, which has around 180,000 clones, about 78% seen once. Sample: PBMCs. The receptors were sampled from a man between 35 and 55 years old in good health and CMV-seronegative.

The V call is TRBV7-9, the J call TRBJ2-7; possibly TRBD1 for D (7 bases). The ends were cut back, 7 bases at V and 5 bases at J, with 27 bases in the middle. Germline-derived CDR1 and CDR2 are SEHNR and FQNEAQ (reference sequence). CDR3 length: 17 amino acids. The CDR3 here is CASTTPISPRGANEQYF. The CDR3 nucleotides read TGTGCCAGCACCACGCCCATTAGTCCCAGGGGGGCCAACGAGCAGTACTTC.

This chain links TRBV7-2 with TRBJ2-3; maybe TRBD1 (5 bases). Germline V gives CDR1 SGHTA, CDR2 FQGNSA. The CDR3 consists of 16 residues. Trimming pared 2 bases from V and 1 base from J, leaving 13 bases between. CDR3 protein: CASSLSMIQGTDTQYF. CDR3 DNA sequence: TGTGCCAGCAGCTTATCAATGATACAGGGCACAGATACGCAGTATTTT. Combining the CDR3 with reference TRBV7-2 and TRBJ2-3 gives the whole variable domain GAGVSQSPSNKVTEKGKDVELRCDPISGHTALYWYRQSLGQGLEFLIYFQGNSAPDKSGLPSDRFSAERTGGSVSTLTIQRTQQEDSAVYLCASSLSMIQGTDTQYFGPGTRLTVL.

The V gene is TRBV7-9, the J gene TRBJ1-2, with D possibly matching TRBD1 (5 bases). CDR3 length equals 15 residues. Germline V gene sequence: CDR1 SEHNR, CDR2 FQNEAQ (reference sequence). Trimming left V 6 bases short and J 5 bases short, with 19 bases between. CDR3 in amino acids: CASSPFGQGRYGYTF. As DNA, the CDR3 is TGTGCCAGCAGTCCCTTCGGGCAGGGTCGGTATGGCTACACCTTC.

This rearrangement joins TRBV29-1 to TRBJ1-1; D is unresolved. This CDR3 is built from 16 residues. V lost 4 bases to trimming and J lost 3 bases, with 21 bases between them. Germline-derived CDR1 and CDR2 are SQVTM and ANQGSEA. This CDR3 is CSVVLTGRFIHTEAFF. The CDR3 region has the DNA TGCAGCGTTGTCCTCACTGGCAGGTTCATCCACACTGAAGCTTTCTTT.

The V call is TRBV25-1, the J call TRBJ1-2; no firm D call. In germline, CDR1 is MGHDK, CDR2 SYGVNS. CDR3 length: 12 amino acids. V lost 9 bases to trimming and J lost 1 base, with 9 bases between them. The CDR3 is CASGGFNYGYTF. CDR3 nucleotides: TGTGCCAGTGGCGGATTTAACTATGGCTACACCTTC.

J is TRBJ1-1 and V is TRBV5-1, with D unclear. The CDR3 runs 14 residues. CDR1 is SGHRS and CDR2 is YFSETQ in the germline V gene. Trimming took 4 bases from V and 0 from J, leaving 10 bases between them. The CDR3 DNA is TGCGCCAGCAGCGGTGGTTACATGAACACTGAAGCTTTCTTT. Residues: CASSGGYMNTEAFF.

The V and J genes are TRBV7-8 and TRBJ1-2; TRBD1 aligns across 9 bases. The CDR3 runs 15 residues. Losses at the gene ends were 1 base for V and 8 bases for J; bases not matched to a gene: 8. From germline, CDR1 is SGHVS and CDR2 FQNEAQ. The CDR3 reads CASSLGTGEGSGYTF. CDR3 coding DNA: TGTGCCAGCAGCTTAGGGACAGGGGAAGGTTCCGGCTACACCTTC.

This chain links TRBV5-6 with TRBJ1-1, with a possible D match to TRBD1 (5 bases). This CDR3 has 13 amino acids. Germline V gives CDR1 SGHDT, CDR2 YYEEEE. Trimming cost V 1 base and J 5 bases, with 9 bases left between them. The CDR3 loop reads CASSLFGGTEAFF. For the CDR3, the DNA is TGTGCCAGCAGCTTGTTTGGGGGGACTGAAGCTTTCTTT.

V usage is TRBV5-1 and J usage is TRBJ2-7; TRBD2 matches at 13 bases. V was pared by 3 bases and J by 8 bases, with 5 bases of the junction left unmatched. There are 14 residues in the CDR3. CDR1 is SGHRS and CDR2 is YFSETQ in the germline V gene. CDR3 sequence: CASSSGLAGAQQYF. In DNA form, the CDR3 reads TGCGCCAGCAGCTCCGGACTAGCGGGAGCGCAGCAGTACTTC. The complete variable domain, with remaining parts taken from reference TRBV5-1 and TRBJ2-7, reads KAGVTQTPRYLIKTRGQQVTLSCSPISGHRSVSWYQQTPGQGLQFLFEYFSETQRNKGNFPGRFSGRQFSNSRSEMNVSTLELGDSALYLCASSSGLAGAQQYFGPGTRLTVT.

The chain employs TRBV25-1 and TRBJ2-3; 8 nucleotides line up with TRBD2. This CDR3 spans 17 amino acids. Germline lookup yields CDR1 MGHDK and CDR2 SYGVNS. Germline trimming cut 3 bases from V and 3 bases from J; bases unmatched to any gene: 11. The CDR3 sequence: CASSDKKREKQTDTQYF. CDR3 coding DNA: TGTGCCAGCAGTGATAAAAAGCGGGAGAAACAGACAGATACGCAGTATTTT.

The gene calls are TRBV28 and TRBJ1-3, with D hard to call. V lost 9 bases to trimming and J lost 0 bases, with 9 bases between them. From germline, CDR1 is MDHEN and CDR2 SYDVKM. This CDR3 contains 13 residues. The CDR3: CASGRASGNTIYF. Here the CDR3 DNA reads TGTGCCAGTGGGAGGGCCTCTGGAAACACCATATATTTT.

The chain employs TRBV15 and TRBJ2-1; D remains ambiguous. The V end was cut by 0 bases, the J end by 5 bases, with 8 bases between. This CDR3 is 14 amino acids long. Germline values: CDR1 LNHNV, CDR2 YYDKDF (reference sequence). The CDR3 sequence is CATSRERRDNEQFF. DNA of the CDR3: TGTGCCACCAGCAGAGAACGACGGGACAATGAGCAGTTCTTC.

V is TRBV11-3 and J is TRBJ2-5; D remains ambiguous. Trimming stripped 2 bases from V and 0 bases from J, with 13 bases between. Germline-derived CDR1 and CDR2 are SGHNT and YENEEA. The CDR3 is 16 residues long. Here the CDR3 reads CASSLTRNSYQETQYF. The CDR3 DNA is TGTGCCAGCAGCTTAACGCGGAATTCGTACCAAGAGACCCAGTACTTC.

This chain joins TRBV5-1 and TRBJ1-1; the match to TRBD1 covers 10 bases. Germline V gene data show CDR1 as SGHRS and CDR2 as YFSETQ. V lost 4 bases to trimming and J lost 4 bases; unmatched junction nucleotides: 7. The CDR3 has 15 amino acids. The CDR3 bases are TGCGCCAGCAGCCCAATCCGGACAGGGGGCACTGAAGCTTTCTTT. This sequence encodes CASSPIRTGGTEAFF.

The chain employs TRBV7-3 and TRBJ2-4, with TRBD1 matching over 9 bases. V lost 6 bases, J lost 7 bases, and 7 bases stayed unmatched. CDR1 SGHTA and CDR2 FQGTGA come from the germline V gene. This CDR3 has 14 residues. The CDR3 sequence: CASSYGGTGNIQYF. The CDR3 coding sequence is TGTGCCAGCAGTTACGGCGGGACAGGGAACATTCAGTACTTC.

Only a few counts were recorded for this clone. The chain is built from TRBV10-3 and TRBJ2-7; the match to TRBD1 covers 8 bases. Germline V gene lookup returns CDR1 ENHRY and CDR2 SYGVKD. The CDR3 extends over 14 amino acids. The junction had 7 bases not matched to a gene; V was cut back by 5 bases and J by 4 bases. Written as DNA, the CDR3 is TGTGCCATCAGTCCGGGACAGGCGAGGTACGAGCAGTACTTC. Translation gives CAISPGQARYEQYF.

The CDR3 region is CASSFTGGGNGELFF. The CDR3 bases are TGTGCCAGCAGCTTTACAGGGGGCGGGAACGGGGAGCTGTTTTTT. The V call is TRBV7-2, the J call TRBJ2-2, with 9 bases that match TRBD1. Germline V lookup: CDR1 SGHTA, CDR2 FQGNSA. CDR3 size: 15 residues. V shed 3 bases and J 7 bases; nucleotides not matched to a gene: 6. The variable domain in full, completed from reference TRBV7-2 and TRBJ2-2, reads GAGVSQSPSNKVTEKGKDVELRCDPISGHTALYWYRQSLGQGLEFLIYFQGNSAPDKSGLPSDRFSAERTGGSVSTLTIQRTQQEDSAVYLCASSFTGGGNGELFFGEGSRLTVL.

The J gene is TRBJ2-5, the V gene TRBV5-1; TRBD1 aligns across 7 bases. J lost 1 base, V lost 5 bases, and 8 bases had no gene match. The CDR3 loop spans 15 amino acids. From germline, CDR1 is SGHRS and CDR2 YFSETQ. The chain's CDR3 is CASSPGTDLQETQYF. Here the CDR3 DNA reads TGCGCCAGCAGTCCCGGGACAGATCTCCAAGAGACCCAGTACTTC.

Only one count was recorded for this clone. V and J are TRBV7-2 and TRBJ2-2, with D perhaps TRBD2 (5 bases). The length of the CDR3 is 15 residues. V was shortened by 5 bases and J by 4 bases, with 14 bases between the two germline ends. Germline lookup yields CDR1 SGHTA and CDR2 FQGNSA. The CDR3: CASSLNMAGTGELFF. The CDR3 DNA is TGTGCCAGCAGCCTAAACATGGCGGGCACCGGGGAGCTGTTTTTT.

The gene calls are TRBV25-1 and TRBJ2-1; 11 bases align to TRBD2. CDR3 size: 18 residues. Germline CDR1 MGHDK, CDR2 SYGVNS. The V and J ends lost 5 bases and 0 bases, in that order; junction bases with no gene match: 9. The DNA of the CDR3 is TGTGCCAGCAGTCCCGGGACTAGCGGATGGAGCTCCTACAATGAGCAGTTCTTC. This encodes CASSPGTSGWSSYNEQFF. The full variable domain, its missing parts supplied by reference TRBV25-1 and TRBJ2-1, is EADIYQTPRYLVIGTGKKITLECSQTMGHDKMYWYQQDPGMELHLIHYSYGVNSTEKGDLSSESTVSRIRTEHFPLTLESARPSHTSQYLCASSPGTSGWSSYNEQFFGPGTRLTVL.

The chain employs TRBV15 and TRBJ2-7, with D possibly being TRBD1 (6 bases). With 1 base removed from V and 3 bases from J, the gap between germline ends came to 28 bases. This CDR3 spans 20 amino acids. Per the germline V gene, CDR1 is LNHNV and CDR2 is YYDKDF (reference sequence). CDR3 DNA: TGTGCCACCAGCAGAGGATCTGGGACACCTATACCCCTCGGAGACTACGAGCAGTACTTC. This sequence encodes CATSRGSGTPIPLGDYEQYF.

CDR3 region: CASSATGRYEQYF. For the CDR3, the DNA is TGTGCCAGCAGCGCGACAGGGAGGTACGAGCAGTACTTC. The chain carries TRBV9 and TRBJ2-7, with D perhaps matching TRBD1 (7 bases). The CDR3 totals 13 residues. Germline CDR1 is SGDLS and CDR2 is YYNGEE. The V end was cut by 3 bases, the J end by 4 bases, with 11 bases between.

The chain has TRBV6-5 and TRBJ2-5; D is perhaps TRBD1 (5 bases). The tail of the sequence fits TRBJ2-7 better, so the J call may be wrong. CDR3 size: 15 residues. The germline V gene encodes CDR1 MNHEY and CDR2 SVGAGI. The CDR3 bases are TGTGCCAGCAGTTACTCGAATAAGGGGTCCTACGAGCAGTACTTC. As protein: CASSYSNKGSYEQYF.

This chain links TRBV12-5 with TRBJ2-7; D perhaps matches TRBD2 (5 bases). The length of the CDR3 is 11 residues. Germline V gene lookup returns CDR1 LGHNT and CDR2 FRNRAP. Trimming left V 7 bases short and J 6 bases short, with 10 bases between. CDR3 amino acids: CASAAAGEQYF. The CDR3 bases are TGTGCTAGTGCCGCGGCGGGCGAGCAGTACTTC.

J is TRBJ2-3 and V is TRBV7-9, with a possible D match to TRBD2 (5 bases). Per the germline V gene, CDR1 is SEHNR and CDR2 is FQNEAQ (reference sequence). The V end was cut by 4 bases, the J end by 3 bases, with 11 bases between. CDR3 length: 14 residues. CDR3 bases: TGTGCCAGCAGCTCGAGGGAAGGAACAGATACGCAGTATTTT. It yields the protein CASSSREGTDTQYF.

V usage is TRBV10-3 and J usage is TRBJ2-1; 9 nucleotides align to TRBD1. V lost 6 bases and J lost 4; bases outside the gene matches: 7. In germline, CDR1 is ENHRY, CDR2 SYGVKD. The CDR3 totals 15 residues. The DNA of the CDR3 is TGTGCCATCAGGCCGGACAGGGGCGATTACAATGAGCAGTTCTTC. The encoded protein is CAIRPDRGDYNEQFF.

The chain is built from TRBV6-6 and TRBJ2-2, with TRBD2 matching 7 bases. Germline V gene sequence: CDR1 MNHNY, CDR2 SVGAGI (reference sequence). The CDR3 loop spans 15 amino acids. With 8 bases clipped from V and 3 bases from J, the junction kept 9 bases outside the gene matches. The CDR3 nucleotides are TGTGCCAGCCAGGGTCTAGCGGACCACACCGGGGAGCTGTTTTTT. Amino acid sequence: CASQGLADHTGELFF.

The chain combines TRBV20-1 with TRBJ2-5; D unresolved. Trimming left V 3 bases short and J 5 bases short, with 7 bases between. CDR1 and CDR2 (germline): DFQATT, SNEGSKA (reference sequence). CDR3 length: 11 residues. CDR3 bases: TGCAGTGCTAGGACTTGGGAGACCCAGTACTTC. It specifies CSARTWETQYF.

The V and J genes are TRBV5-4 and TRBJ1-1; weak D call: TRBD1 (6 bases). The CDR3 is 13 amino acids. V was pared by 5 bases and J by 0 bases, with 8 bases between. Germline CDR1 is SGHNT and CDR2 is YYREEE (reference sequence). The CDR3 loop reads CASSGQLNTEAFF. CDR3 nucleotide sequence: TGTGCCAGCAGTGGACAGTTGAACACTGAAGCTTTCTTT.

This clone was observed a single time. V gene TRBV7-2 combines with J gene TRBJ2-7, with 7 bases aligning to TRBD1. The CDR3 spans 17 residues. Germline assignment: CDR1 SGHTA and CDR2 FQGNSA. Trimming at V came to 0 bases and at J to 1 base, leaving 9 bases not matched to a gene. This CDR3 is CASSLARLGQISYEQYF. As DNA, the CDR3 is TGTGCCAGCAGCTTAGCGCGTTTGGGACAGATTTCCTACGAGCAGTACTTC.

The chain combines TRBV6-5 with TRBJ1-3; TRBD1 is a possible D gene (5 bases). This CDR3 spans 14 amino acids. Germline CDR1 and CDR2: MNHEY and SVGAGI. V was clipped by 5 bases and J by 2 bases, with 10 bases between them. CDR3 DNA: TGTGCCAGCAGTCCCCAAGGGGCTGGAAACACCATATATTTT. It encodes CASSPQGAGNTIYF.

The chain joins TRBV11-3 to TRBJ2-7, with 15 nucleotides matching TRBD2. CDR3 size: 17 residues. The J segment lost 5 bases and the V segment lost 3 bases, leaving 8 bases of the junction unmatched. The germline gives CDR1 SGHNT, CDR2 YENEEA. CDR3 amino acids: CASSLWTSGREEDEQYF. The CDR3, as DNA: TGTGCCAGCAGCTTGTGGACTAGCGGGAGGGAAGAGGACGAGCAGTACTTC. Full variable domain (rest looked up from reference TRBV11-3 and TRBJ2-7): EAGVVQSPRYKIIEKKQPVAFWCNPISGHNTLYWYLQNLGQGPELLIRYENEEAVDDSQLPKDRFSAERLKGVDSTLKIQPAELGDSAVYLCASSLWTSGREEDEQYFGPGTRLTVT.